One and the same sample provided the 22 T cell receptor beta chains below, sequenced in a study of tumor-infiltrating lymphocytes in primary liver carcinoma (dated by TCRdb to 2016 to 2017). Without any cell sorting, total RNA and DNA were co-extracted from about 21-30 mg of bulk tissue using the AllPrep DNA/RNA mini kit. For sequencing, an Illumina HiSeq 2500 was employed. A constant-region primer and ProtoScript II reverse transcriptase were used to reverse-transcribe TCRbeta-specific cDNA from approximately 500 ng total RNA. Construction of the TCRbeta libraries relied on three nested rounds of multiplex PCR, following a slightly modified ARM-PCR procedure. Multiplex TRBV1-TRBV30 forward primers and a Cbeta reverse primer were used in the first two PCR rounds, each of which was run for around 10 cycles. TCRdb applied fastp at Q25 and MiXCR to the public reads, then kept only in-frame beta chains. All rows with the same CDR3 protein become a single entry with the most common DNA and genes. This sample gives 20,000 to 25,000 distinct CDR3 sequences in total; roughly 85% of them show up just once. 35% to 50% of the sample is taken by the ten largest.

Sequenced input: liver tumor tissue from sampling region 1. The meaning of the sample's cell subset or site label: tumor region T1, superior pole. The receptors come from a woman aged 30 to 39 with primary liver carcinoma and hepatitis B virus infection.

Worth noting for this clonotype: The junction departs from the called germline gene at one end, perhaps through a read error. This rearrangement joins TRBV5-4 to TRBJ2-3; the match to TRBD2 covers 10 bases. This CDR3 contains 18 residues. The germline gives CDR1 SGHNT, CDR2 YYREEE (reference sequence). The CDR3, as DNA: TGTGCCAGCGGTAACCCGGCGGCTAGCGGGAGTCAGACAGATACGCACTATTTT. The encoded protein is CASGNPAASGSQTDTHYF.

This clonotype was observed a single time. The CDR3 region is CTGSRRQASYNEQFF. The CDR3 coding sequence is TGTACCGGCAGTCGGAGACAGGCCTCCTACAATGAGCAGTTCTTC. V is TRBV11-1 and J is TRBJ2-1; D may be TRBD1 (6 bases). CDR1 is SGHAT and CDR2 is FQDESV in the germline V gene (reference sequence). The CDR3 covers 15 residues.

Of note for this clonotype: The CDR3 ends on some other residue instead of the conserved phenylalanine or tryptophan, so this is likely a read error. The chain employs TRBV13 and TRBJ1-1, with D unresolved. Germline V gene sequence: CDR1 PRHDT, CDR2 FYEKMQ (reference sequence). This CDR3 comprises 15 residues. CDR3 bases: TGTGTCAGCAGCATAGGTCTGGGCCGGGACACTGAAGCTTTCTAT. It encodes CVSSIGLGRDTEAFY.

On this clonotype itself: In this CDR3 the conserved last residue, phenylalanine or tryptophan, is missing, so a read error is likely. V usage is TRBV6-5 and J usage is TRBJ2-2; 8 bases are a match to TRBD1. Losses at the gene ends were 8 bases for V and 8 bases for J; bases not matched to a gene: 13. The germline gives CDR1 MNHEY, CDR2 SVGAGI. The CDR3 sequence is 15 residues long. The CDR3 reads CASCPRTGFTGELFL. The CDR3 DNA sequence: TGTGCCAGCTGTCCGCGGACAGGGTTCACAGGGGAGCTGTTTTTG.

The rearrangement links TRBV11-2 to TRBJ2-3; D is perhaps TRBD2 (6 bases). This CDR3 has 16 residues. Trimming removed 2 bases from V and 0 bases from J, with 12 bases in between. Looked up from germline, CDR1 is SGHAT and CDR2 is FQNNGV. The CDR3 loop is CASSLSGGTSTDTQYF. In nucleotides, the CDR3 is TGTGCCAGCAGCTTATCCGGAGGGACTAGCACAGATACGCAGTATTTT.

Concerning this clonotype itself: This may stem from a read error, because a much larger clone lies one nucleotide away. V usage is TRBV11-2 and J usage is TRBJ2-3; 8 bases fit TRBD1. The CDR3 runs 18 residues. From germline, CDR1 is SGHAT and CDR2 FQNNGV. V gave up 5 bases and J gave up 0 bases; unmatched junction bases: 13. The CDR3 sequence: CASSPLHLQGVSTDTQYF. CDR3 DNA: TGTGCCAGCAGCCCGCTCCACCTACAGGGGGTGAGCACAGATACGCAGTATTTT.

A remark on this clonotype: A read error may account for a junction end that differs from germline. The gene calls are TRBV6-6 and TRBJ1-5, with D perhaps matching TRBD1 (6 bases). The CDR3 is 15 residues long. Germline V gene data show CDR1 as MNHNY and CDR2 as SVGAGI (reference sequence). CDR3 nucleotides: TGTGCCAGCGGTTACGGGACAAGGGGCAATCAGCCACAGCATTTT. This translates into CASGYGTRGNQPQHF.

With respect to this clonotype: The junction and the germline gene differ at one end; a read error may be behind it. The rearrangement joins TRBV5-4 to TRBJ2-3; 10 nucleotides align to TRBD2. This CDR3 contains 18 residues. Looked up from germline, CDR1 is SGHNT and CDR2 is YYREEE (reference sequence). DNA for the CDR3: TGTGCCAGCGGTAACCCGGCGGCTAGCGGGGGTCGGACAGATACTCAGTATTTT. Amino acid sequence: CASGNPAASGGRTDTQYF.

This clonotype was picked up a small number of times. The CDR3 end shows no conserved phenylalanine or tryptophan, and so a read error is likely. The chain carries TRBV6-6 and TRBJ2-3; tentatively, D is TRBD2 (6 bases). Germline-derived CDR1 and CDR2 are MNHNY and SVGAGI (reference sequence). This CDR3 contains 17 residues. The CDR3 nucleotides are TGTGCCAGTAGTTCCACCTTAAACCGGGGAGGCCAGATAGGGCAGTATTTG. Translated, it gives CASSSTLNRGGQIGQYL.

As to this clonotype: The conserved phenylalanine or tryptophan normally closing the CDR3 is absent here, so this likely arose from a read error. The rearrangement links TRBV11-3 to TRBJ1-1; 8 bases match TRBD1. CDR3 length: 14 amino acids. V was clipped by 9 bases and J by 4 bases; unmatched bases: 10. Germline lookup yields CDR1 SGHNT and CDR2 YENEEA. CDR3: CASNLETGGTEAFS. The CDR3 DNA follows: TGTGCCAGTAACTTAGAAACAGGGGGCACTGAAGCTTTCTCT.

This clonotype was observed a few times. This may be a read error: a much more frequent sequence differs by one nucleotide. This chain joins TRBV7-3 and TRBJ2-1; D is perhaps TRBD1 (5 bases). Per the germline V gene, CDR1 is SGHTA and CDR2 is FQGTGA. There are 15 residues in the CDR3. DNA for the CDR3: TGTGCCAGCAGCTCCCAGGGCGGATCCTACCATGAGCAGTTCTTC. Translating gives CASSSQGGSYHEQFF.

About this clonotype: The junction shows a germline mismatch at one end, possibly a read error. V is TRBV10-3 and J is TRBJ2-1; TRBD1 agrees at 7 bases. Germline CDR1 reads ENHRY; CDR2 reads SYGVKD. CDR3 length: 14 amino acids. The CDR3 region has the DNA TGTGCCATCAGCAATGTAGGGGGCATCGATGATCAGTTCTTC. Residues: CAISNVGGIDDQFF.

This chain uses TRBV6-1 with TRBJ2-7, with unresolved D. The CDR3 totals 14 residues. CDR1 is MNHNS and CDR2 is SASEGT in the germline V gene. V lost 3 bases and J 6 bases, leaving 15 bases between the germline ends. The CDR3 sequence: CASSDSHSGSEQYF. CDR3 DNA sequence: TGTGCCAGCAGTGATTCACATTCTGGATCCGAGCAGTACTTC.

This clonotype occurred a few times. The gene calls are TRBV10-1 and TRBJ2-1; D is possibly TRBD1 (5 bases). V lost 6 bases, J lost 0 bases, and 9 bases lay in between. The CDR3 spans 14 residues. Germline V gene sequence: CDR1 WNHNN, CDR2 SYGVQD (reference sequence). The CDR3 loop reads CASSDRSSYNEQFF. In DNA, the CDR3 is TGCGCCAGCAGCGACAGAAGCTCCTACAATGAGCAGTTCTTC.

A note on this clonotype: Mismatch with germline at one junction end may stem from a read error. The rearrangement links TRBV11-2 to TRBJ2-1; no clear D. The CDR3 is 15 residues long. Germline lookup yields CDR1 SGHAT and CDR2 FQNNGV. The CDR3 nucleotides read TGTGCCAGCAGCTTGTTGGAGCGAGCTAACAAAGAGCAGTTCTTC. This codes for CASSLLERANKEQFF.

As to this clonotype: Here the CDR3 omits its conserved ending phenylalanine or tryptophan, so a read error is the likely source. The DNA is omitted, as the CDR3 cannot be located on it reliably, and the CDR3 follows TCRdb's listing. The chain recombines TRBV6-1 with TRBJ1-2. The CDR3 totals 18 residues, both ends included. From germline, CDR1 is MNHNS and CDR2 SASEGT. The CDR3 protein is CASSERFLVLRSNHGYTS.

Note on this clonotype: Because the CDR3 is missing its conserved closing phenylalanine or tryptophan, this is likely a read error. This rearrangement joins TRBV11-3 to TRBJ1-6; D call uncertain. Trimming pared 3 bases from V and 7 bases from J, leaving 13 bases between. Germline assignment: CDR1 SGHNT and CDR2 YENEEA. The CDR3 has 15 amino acids. The CDR3 loop is CASSFKWSYNSPLHL. The CDR3 nucleotides read TGTGCCAGCAGCTTCAAGTGGAGCTACAATTCACCCCTCCACTTA.

This clonotype was seen only once. Sequence at one end of the junction differs from germline and may be a read error. V is TRBV6-2 or TRBV6-3 and J is TRBJ2-1; 10 bases map to TRBD2. There are 16 residues in the CDR3. From germline, CDR1 is MNHEY and CDR2 SVGEGT. The DNA for the CDR3 is TGTGCCAGCCAGAACCCTGGGCTAGCGGGAGCCAATGAACAGTTCTTC. Protein product: CASQNPGLAGANEQFF.

A remark on this clonotype: The junction differs from germline at one of its ends, possibly a read error. The V and J genes are TRBV10-3 and TRBJ2-3, with 10 bases lining up with TRBD1. This CDR3 comprises 15 residues. CDR1 and CDR2 from the germline V gene are ENHRY and SYGVKD. CDR3 DNA: TGTACCATCGGTGATCCCGGGACAGGGGCCGATACGCAGTATTTT. Protein: CTIGDPGTGADTQYF.

In the case of this clonotype: It is likely a read error, because the conserved phenylalanine at the end of the CDR3 is missing. The chain joins TRBV11-3 to TRBJ2-1, with 14 bases aligning to TRBD2. Germline loops: CDR1 SGHNT, CDR2 YENEEA. The CDR3 is 15 amino acids. As DNA, the CDR3 is TGTGCCAGCAGCCGACTAGCGGGAGGGGGATATGATCAGTTCTCC. As protein: CASSRLAGGGYDQFS.

Turning to this clonotype: The CDR3 does not end in the conserved phenylalanine or tryptophan, so this is likely a read error. This sequence joins TRBV30 and TRBJ2-2, with D possibly TRBD1 on 5 matching bases. This CDR3 has 14 amino acids. Germline V gene lookup returns CDR1 GTSNPN and CDR2 SVGIG (reference sequence). Trimming removed 2 bases from V and 4 bases from J, with 11 bases in between. The CDR3 DNA reads TGTGCCTGGAGTACAGGATTAGTCACCGGGGAGCTGTTTTTA. Its translation: CAWSTGLVTGELFL.

The rearrangement links TRBV12-3 or TRBV12-4 to TRBJ2-3, with D hard to call. V was pared by 3 bases and J by 8 bases, with 18 bases between. The CDR3 contains 15 residues. This chain's CDR3 is CASSFPPPSTFTQYF. The CDR3 nucleotides are TGTGCCAGCAGTTTTCCCCCTCCCAGCACATTTACGCAGTATTTT.